This TCR beta chain was identified in a study of CD8 T cells in ankylosing spondylitis. General observations from the study: What seemed typical of ankylosing spondylitis blood was a TCR beta motif built from fewer than ten highly homologous variants.

This clonotype showed up many times. Antigen unknown. In germline, CDR1 is LGHNT, CDR2 FRNRAP. The CDR3 runs 11 residues. V lost 7 bases and J 7 bases, leaving 10 bases between the germline ends. A quantitative 5'-RACE method, one with molecular barcodes, was used to make TCR beta libraries. TCRdb used MiXCR to reprocess the 5' RACE reads, holding one entry per CDR3 protein. The table shows about 250,000 distinct CDR3 sequences, with 8% to 9% occurring only once. The specimen was blood, either unsorted or a sorted T cell fraction (not recorded which). The sequence derives from a female donor with ankylosing spondylitis or in good health (not recorded which). The chain couples TRBV12-5 to TRBJ2-5, with TRBD2 as a possible D gene (5 bases). As DNA, the CDR3 is TGTGCTAGTGCCAGAGAGGGGACCCAGTACTTC. It is translated as CASAREGTQYF. Full variable domain (outside the CDR3, taken from reference TRBV12-5 and TRBJ2-5): DARVTQTPRHKVTEMGQEVTMRCQPILGHNTVFWYRQTMMQGLELLAYFRNRAPLDDSGMPKDRFSAEMPDATLATLKIQPSEPRDSAVYFCASAREGTQYFGPGTRLLVL.